This TCR beta chain is from a study of CD8+ T cells in alopecia areata. Study-wide background: Oral tofacitinib (5 to 10 mg twice daily) was administered to treated patients. Study observations and caveats: Scalp lesions, especially in alopecia totalis/universalis, had higher clonality than normal scalp. It was less clear whether patients shared TCRs than it was in mice, possibly because of HLA. Persistence in scalp and blood during tofacitinib was observed for many expanded lesional clones.

Per the germline V gene, CDR1 is SQVTM and CDR2 is ANQGSEA. The ends were cut back, 4 bases at V and 0 bases at J, with 9 bases in the middle. There are 13 residues in the CDR3. The sample's treatment: oral pan-JAK inhibitor, 5-10 mg twice daily. Worth noting for this clone: Its antigen is as yet unknown. The sample holds other DNA sequences that translate to the same CDR3.

RNA was isolated and reverse transcribed to cDNA, the sequencing template. Sequencing used immunoSEQ multiplex PCR; TCRdb keeps in-frame clones, though not all of them. The sample includes 250,000 to 300,000 clones, 55% to 75% of them seen just once. The material was CD4+ T cells sorted from blood, obtained at week 24, from a patient treated with tofacitinib. The chain has TRBV29-1 and TRBJ1-1, with D tentatively TRBD1 (5 bases). The TCR was taken from a human donor with alopecia areata. CDR3 nucleotides: TGCAGCGTTGCGGGACGGATGAACACTGAAGCTTTCTTT. Residues: CSVAGRMNTEAFF. Full variable domain (outside the CDR3, taken from reference TRBV29-1 and TRBJ1-1): SAVISQKPSRDICQRGTSLTIQCQVDSQVTMMFWYRQQPGQSLTLIATANQGSEATYESGFVIDKFPISRPNLTFSTLTVSNMSPEDSSIYLCSVAGRMNTEAFFGQGTRLTVV.